The sample holds a few counts of the clone carrying this T cell receptor (beta chain). This sample is part of a study of cytomegalovirus exposure and HLA in healthy donors. Primers for the PCR totalled 60 Vbeta and 13 Jbeta. Original handling: In a later analysis, of tens of millions of unique beta chains, around 9.9 million appeared in at least two donors. Data came from immunoSEQ multiplex PCR; TCRdb stores just in-frame clones and leaves some out. D and trimming were read from the DNA, whereas the V and J calls and clone size are those reported in that table. The data contain approximately 140,000 clones, around three quarters of them singletons. Trimming removed 3 bases at V and 7 bases at J, with 16 bases between. CDR1 and CDR2 (germline): SQVTM, ANQGSEA. The CDR3 sequence is 13 residues long.

The receptor's source is a woman between 45 and 60 years old in good health and CMV-seronegative. The sequencing input was PBMCs. This rearrangement joins TRBV29-1 to TRBJ2-7; D perhaps matches TRBD1 (8 bases). In nucleotides, the CDR3 is TGCAGCGTTGACGTACAGGGGGGGGTTGAGCAGTACTTC. Its translation: CSVDVQGGVEQYF.